The clone carrying this T cell receptor beta chain has just a few counts. Some clones are missing from TCRdb's copy, which holds only in-frame ones; the method was immunoSEQ multiplex PCR. The sample consists of approximately 330,000 clones, around 91% of them appearing once. These data originate in a study of blood T cell repertoires in COVID-19. This CDR3 is 14 amino acids long. CDR1 and CDR2 (germline): SNHLY, FYNNEI. After removal of 4 bases from V and 4 bases from J, the junction contained 6 bases not matched to a gene. Sequenced sample: peripheral blood. V gene TRBV2 combines with J gene TRBJ1-1; 7 bases match TRBD1. The origin of this receptor is a woman in her 40s with COVID-19, enrolled during active disease. Written as DNA, the CDR3 is TGTGCCAGCAGTGCCGTCTCAGGGGGCACTGAAGCTTTCTTT. Translation gives CASSAVSGGTEAFF.